Listed here is a single TCR beta chain. The data were obtained in a study of blood T cells in healthy people across ages. Next came a second PCR, run for about 7 to 12 cycles, which used a sample-barcoded 5' primer along with a J-beta primer mix. TCRdb reanalysed the 5' RACE reads using MiXCR and keeps one entry per CDR3 protein. The sample consists of some 900,000 distinct CDR3 sequences, about 48% of them appearing once. This TCR was sampled from a man aged 25-40 years in good health. Sample: blood.

DNA for the CDR3: TGTGCCAGTTCTTCAGGGTTGGCTGAAGCTTTCTTT. This gives the protein CASSSGLAEAFF. The chain has TRBV6-2 or TRBV6-3 and TRBJ1-1, with D perhaps matching TRBD1 (5 bases). CDR1 is MNHEY, CDR2 SVGEGT, per germline. The CDR3 is made up of 12 amino acids. With 9 bases removed from V and 6 bases from J, the gap between germline ends came to 14 bases.